Listed below are T cell receptor beta chains from one sample, sequenced in a study of Ad26.COV2.S vaccination and SARS-CoV-2 variants. Data came from immunoSEQ multiplex PCR; TCRdb stores just in-frame clones and leaves some out. The sample carries around 320,000 clones, roughly 86% recorded once. Sequencing used peripheral blood, obtained in a trial of Ad26.COV2.S vaccine versus placebo. All receptors derive from a person aged 18-60 years who received the Ad26.COV2.S COVID-19 vaccine or a placebo. The CDR3 runs from the conserved cysteine through the conserved F or W. Each record gives: CDR3 length, V gene, CDR3 protein.

CDR3 length: 14
V gene: TRBV5-1
CDR3 protein: CASRIALNTGELFF

CDR3 length: 16
V gene: TRBV4-1
CDR3 protein: CASSRLPAGNIYEQYF

CDR3 length: 13
V gene: TRBV12-3/TRBV12-4
CDR3 protein: CATTGTGSQTQYF

CDR3 length: 15
V gene: TRBV6-2/TRBV6-3
CDR3 protein: CASSYKRGAYNEQFF

CDR3 length: 15
V gene: TRBV19
CDR3 protein: CASSIRQGAGNTIYF

CDR3 length: 13
V gene: TRBV25-1
CDR3 protein: CASSDDRSDEQYF

CDR3 length: 17
V gene: TRBV25-1
CDR3 protein: CASSEFYGGDFNEKLFF

CDR3 length: 13
V gene: TRBV10-3
CDR3 protein: CAISRQINYGYTF

CDR3 length: 16
V gene: TRBV5-1
CDR3 protein: CASSQNRQGITGELFF

CDR3 length: 13
V gene: TRBV2
CDR3 protein: CASQGGSGNTIYF

CDR3 length: 15
V gene: TRBV19
CDR3 protein: CASTLTSAGTGELFF

CDR3 length: 15
V gene: TRBV4-1
CDR3 protein: CASSQDGQGGYGYTF

CDR3 length: 15
V gene: TRBV6-5
CDR3 protein: CASSSGHRVGQPQHF

CDR3 length: 14
V gene: TRBV7-8
CDR3 protein: CASSTSGTQETQYF